The subject of this entry is one T cell receptor beta chain. TCRdb's copy holds only in-frame clones and misses some; the assay was immunoSEQ multiplex PCR. This repertoire shows 850,000 to 1,200,000 clones, around 75% found once; its top ten account for 1.5%. The data originate from a study of shared clonotypes between healthy human individuals. Trimming cost V 3 bases and J 6 bases; bases outside gene matches: 3. Looked up from germline, CDR1 is SEHNR and CDR2 is FQNEAQ (reference sequence). This CDR3 has 14 amino acids. The V call is TRBV7-9, the J call TRBJ1-1; 11 bases match TRBD1. The sequence was collected from a man between 18 and 35 years old in good health. Sequences were obtained from memory CD4+ T cells sorted from blood. The subset here: CD45RA-negative fraction. CDR3 amino acids: CASSLGQGEAEAFF. In DNA, the CDR3 is TGTGCCAGCAGCTTGGGACAGGGGGAGGCTGAAGCTTTCTTT.